This is a list of T cell receptor beta chains from one sample in a study of blood T cell repertoires in COVID-19. The method was immunoSEQ multiplex PCR; TCRdb's version includes in-frame clones alone and lacks a portion of them. The profile covers over 200,000 clones, with over 80% appearing a single time and around 3.6% taken by the ten largest. The source material was PBMCs or T cells enriched from blood (not recorded which). These receptors were obtained from a woman in her twenties or thirties who had been exposed to COVID-19. The CDR3 runs from the conserved cysteine through the conserved F or W.

>14|TRBV5-4|TRBJ1-2
CASSPRDTNYGYTF
>17|TRBV7-9|TRBJ2-3
CASSLGETSGITDTQYF
>15|TRBV3-1/TRBV3-2|TRBJ1-2
CASSQDWGEEYGYTF
>15|TRBV18|TRBJ2-3
CASSTRAGVPDTQYF
>15|TRBV9|TRBJ2-5
CASSSSRGQQETQYF
>17|TRBV11-2|TRBJ1-1
CASSFRGRVVGNTEAFF
>15|TRBV11-2|TRBJ2-7
CASSVIGGSLSEQYF
>12|TRBV30|TRBJ2-7
CAWSPSGIEQYF
>15|TRBV2|TRBJ2-1
CASSPRTSGDNEQFF
>17|TRBV21-1|TRBJ1-2
CASSNPPGGEDRYGYTF
>15|TRBV11-2|TRBJ2-1
CASSRSGTAYNEQFF
>14|TRBV19|TRBJ1-1
CASSIPRGLTEAFF
>15|TRBV7-2|TRBJ2-2
CASSLRGRSTGELFF
>18|TRBV9|TRBJ2-1
CASSSDFSGGRARDEQFF
>13|TRBV5-6|TRBJ1-2
CASSLYTVSGYTF
>15|TRBV10-3|TRBJ1-4
CAIRRGGGTNEKLFF
>14|TRBV10-2|TRBJ1-3
CASSNREGGNTIYF
>12|TRBV6-1|TRBJ1-1
CASSERGRGRNF
>17|TRBV19|TRBJ2-2
CASSMLRTSRFTGELFF
>16|TRBV6-1|TRBJ2-7
CASSGKGLAESGKQYF
>14|TRBV2|TRBJ2-2
CASMGSGTGGELFF
>13|TRBV11-2|TRBJ1-2
CASSSDRTYGYTF
>14|TRBV28|TRBJ2-1
CASSSPSLGDEQFF
>16|TRBV2|TRBJ2-1
CASSEAGTSFGNEQFF
>16|TRBV19|TRBJ2-7
CASSIGLAGLTYEQYF
>13|TRBV19|TRBJ2-5
CASSRQGLETQYF
>13|TRBV18|TRBJ1-1
CANARGLDTEAFF
>14|TRBV11-2|TRBJ1-2
CASSLSPSVDGYTF
>13|TRBV29-1|TRBJ1-2
CSVQGQGNYGYTF
>14|TRBV9|TRBJ1-1
CASSVGWEGTEAFF
>15|TRBV13|TRBJ2-1
CASSLGRGRLNEQFF
>15|TRBV19|TRBJ2-7
CASSAPGLAGVEQYF
>17|TRBV10-3|TRBJ2-1
CAISASQLAGGLNEQFF
>14|TRBV2|TRBJ2-3
CASRGLANADTQYF
>14|TRBV12-5|TRBJ2-1
CASVGTASGDEQFF
>14|TRBV7-9|TRBJ2-1
CASSLDTSLGEQFF
>13|TRBV2|TRBJ1-5
CASSVWEEQPQHF
>15|TRBV10-2|TRBJ2-7
CASSEPRTAEYEQYF
>12|TRBV10-1|TRBJ1-5
CASSEGDQPQHF
>13|TRBV18|TRBJ2-7
CASSRDTQDEQYF
>20|TRBV24-1|TRBJ2-3
CATSDRTVTSGRAPADTQYF
>13|TRBV10-3|TRBJ1-1
CAIRGTGSTEAFF
>14|TRBV28|TRBJ1-2
CAGSRQGAYYGYTF
>13|TRBV11-2|TRBJ1-2
CASSRTEGYGYTF
>18|TRBV5-1|TRBJ2-6
CASTTPGQGLSGANVLTF
>14|TRBV3-1/TRBV3-2|TRBJ1-2
CASSPPTGSYGYTF
>14|TRBV19|TRBJ2-5
CASSMGLAKETQYF
>13|TRBV7-9|TRBJ1-6
CASSLAGNSPLHF
>15|TRBV6-5|TRBJ2-1
CASSYLRAGGNEQFF
>19|TRBV7-2|TRBJ2-1
CASSLVGSGRDKSYNEQFF
>14|TRBV11-2|TRBJ2-3
CASSPPLPTDTQYF